Presented here are 10 T cell receptor beta chains from one specimen sequenced in a study of tumor-infiltrating lymphocytes in primary liver carcinoma. TCR beta cDNA was made from 500 ng total RNA with a constant-region primer. Libraries for TCR beta were built through three nested multiplex PCR rounds, which together made up a slightly modified ARM-PCR procedure. The two initial PCR rounds, roughly 11 cycles each, used TRBV1-TRBV30 forward and C-beta reverse primers. In TCRdb, the multiplex PCR reads were re-called with MiXCR into one record per CDR3 protein. The sample holds roughly 78,000 distinct CDR3 sequences, around 75% seen once. Starting material for RNA and DNA co-extraction consisted of about 20-33 mg of unsorted bulk tissue. The sequencing input was liver tumor tissue from sampling region 4. This sample's subset: tumor region T4, right-lateral pole. The receptors were sampled from a woman aged 60-70 years with primary liver carcinoma and hepatitis B virus infection.

The chain recombines TRBV28 with TRBJ1-1; D gene uncertain. V was cut by 6 bases and J by 0 bases, with 14 bases left in between. CDR1 is MDHEN and CDR2 is SYDVKM in the germline V gene. This CDR3 has 15 amino acids. CDR3 in DNA: TGTGCCAGCAGCCCCACACTGACTCTGAACACTGAAGCTTTCTTT. Translation: CASSPTLTLNTEAFF.

This clonotype was seen a handful of times. The CDR3 region is CASSVELSSYNSPLHF. CDR3 in DNA: TGTGCCAGCAGTGTGGAGCTGAGCTCCTATAATTCACCCCTCCACTTT. The chain joins TRBV2 to TRBJ1-6; D not resolved. The germline CDR1 and CDR2 sequences are SNHLY and FYNNEI. Trimming stripped 4 bases from V and 0 bases from J, with 10 bases between. This CDR3 has 16 residues.

This clonotype came up many times. J is TRBJ1-2 and V is TRBV6-5, with D possibly matching TRBD1 (5 bases). This CDR3 has 17 residues. Germline V gene sequence: CDR1 MNHEY, CDR2 SVGAGI. V shed 6 bases and J shed 3 bases, with 23 bases lying between them. CDR3 loop: CASRTSGGGRGDYGYTF. The CDR3 nucleotides read TGTGCCAGCAGGACCTCGGGGGGGGGAAGAGGTGACTATGGCTACACCTTC.

Comments on this clonotype: The junction departs from the called germline gene at one end, perhaps through a read error. The chain couples TRBV6-5 to TRBJ1-1, with no clear D. The CDR3 is 14 amino acids. Germline values: CDR1 MNHEY, CDR2 SVGAGI. CDR3 nucleotides: TGTGCCAGCGGTTACTCAGGATCGAACACTGAAGCTTTCTTT. Protein: CASGYSGSNTEAFF.

As for this clonotype: One end of the junction is discordant with germline, which a read error may explain. This chain links TRBV11-3 with TRBJ2-3; 7 nucleotides line up with TRBD1. Germline V CDR1 and CDR2: SGHNT, YENEEA. The CDR3 is 14 residues long. CDR3 protein: CAISLTQGTDTQYF. CDR3 bases: TGTGCCATCAGCTTAACACAGGGGACGGATACGCAGTATTTT.

J is TRBJ1-2 and V is TRBV6-6; D gene ambiguous. V was clipped by 2 bases and J by 5 bases, with 18 bases between them. The CDR3 is made up of 16 amino acids. The V gene's germline CDR1 is MNHNY and CDR2 SVGAGI (reference sequence). In DNA form, the CDR3 reads TGTGCCAGCAGTTACCCGAGTGGCAAAACTGGTTATGGCTACACCTTC. Translating gives CASSYPSGKTGYGYTF.

This clonotype was seen a single time. Sequence at one end of the junction differs from germline and may be a read error. The genes are TRBV28 and TRBJ2-1; 11 nucleotides line up with TRBD1. In germline, CDR1 is MDHEN, CDR2 SYDVKM. The CDR3 runs 17 residues. CDR3 nucleotides: TGTGCTAGCAGTCCCTGGGGACAGGGGGTTCTTCACAATGAGCAGTTCTTC. As protein: CASSPWGQGVLHNEQFF.

About this clonotype itself: At one end the junction does not follow the germline gene, possibly because of a read error. The V call is TRBV11-2, the J call TRBJ2-7, with 12 bases aligning to TRBD2. The CDR3 is made up of 14 amino acids. The germline V gene has CDR1 SGHAT and CDR2 FQNNGV. CDR3 sequence: CVSSLTSGSYEQYF. The CDR3 nucleotides read TGTGTCAGCAGCCTGACTAGCGGGAGTTACGAGCAATACTTC.

There are a few counts of this clonotype. This chain joins TRBV28 and TRBJ2-7, with D maybe TRBD2 (5 bases). This CDR3 is 17 amino acids long. Germline CDR1 reads MDHEN; CDR2 reads SYDVKM. The CDR3 DNA reads as TGTGTCCAAACCAGCACCAATGCTCGGGAATTATACTACGAGCAGTACTTC. Translated: CVQTSTNARELYYEQYF.

Of note for this clonotype: One end of the junction is discordant with germline, which a read error may explain. The rearrangement uses TRBV6-5 and TRBJ2-7, with 8 bases aligning to TRBD1. CDR1 is MNHEY and CDR2 is SVGAGI in the germline V gene. This CDR3 has 14 residues. The CDR3 sequence is CASSYSQGAFEQHF. The CDR3 DNA sequence: TGTGCCAGCAGTTACAGCCAGGGGGCCTTCGAGCAGCACTTC.